The 5 T cell receptor beta chains below were found in one sample sequenced in a study of blood T cell repertoires in COVID-19. Some clones are missing from TCRdb's copy, which holds only in-frame ones; the method was immunoSEQ multiplex PCR. The sample has roughly 140,000 clones; approximately 87% are singletons. What was sequenced was PBMCs or T cells enriched from blood (not recorded which). Receptor source: a woman aged 25-40 years with acute COVID-19.

Only one count was recorded for this clone. The rearrangement joins TRBV5-1 to TRBJ2-7, with 8 bases fitting TRBD2. CDR1 and CDR2 (germline): SGHRS, YFSETQ. The CDR3 runs to 13 residues. V lost 2 bases and J lost 4; bases outside the gene matches: 2. CDR3 nucleotides: TGCGCCAGCAGCTTTCGGGAGGGGTACGAGCAGTACTTC. Protein: CASSFREGYEQYF. Filled out from reference TRBV5-1 and TRBJ2-7, the complete variable domain reads KAGVTQTPRYLIKTRGQQVTLSCSPISGHRSVSWYQQTPGQGLQFLFEYFSETQRNKGNFPGRFSGRQFSNSRSEMNVSTLELGDSALYLCASSFREGYEQYFGPGTRLTVT.

This sequence joins TRBV19 and TRBJ2-7, with 8 bases that match TRBD2. Per the germline V gene, CDR1 is LNHDA and CDR2 is SQIVND (reference sequence). V dropped 3 bases and J dropped 10; count of bases not matched to a gene: 8. The CDR3 extends over 13 amino acids. CDR3 sequence (DNA): TGTGCCAGTAGTATGCGGGAGGACTCTCAACAGTACTTC. Translating it yields CASSMREDSQQYF.

The chain uses TRBV6-5 and TRBJ1-5; 7 nucleotides match TRBD1. This CDR3 region has 15 residues. Germline CDR1 MNHEY, CDR2 SVGAGI. V lost 8 bases and J lost 5; bases outside the gene matches: 12. The CDR3 DNA sequence: TGTGCCAGCGGCGGGACAGAGGGGATTTATCAGCCCCAGCATTTT. It encodes CASGGTEGIYQPQHF.

This chain links TRBV5-1 with TRBJ1-1; no clear D. The CDR3 covers 15 residues. CDR1 and CDR2 from the germline V gene are SGHRS and YFSETQ. The V and J ends lost 0 bases and 0 bases respectively, with 9 bases between them. CDR3 region: CASSLAPDMNTEAFF. DNA of the CDR3: TGCGCCAGCAGCTTGGCCCCAGATATGAACACTGAAGCTTTCTTT.

The gene calls are TRBV6-5 and TRBJ2-5; 7 bases fit TRBD1. The V gene end was trimmed by 6 bases and the J gene end by 4 bases; junction bases not matched to a gene: 8. There are 14 residues in the CDR3. In germline, CDR1 is MNHEY, CDR2 SVGAGI. CDR3 nucleotide sequence: TGTGCCAGCAGCCTTATGACAGGGAGAGAGACCCAGTACTTC. This sequence encodes CASSLMTGRETQYF.